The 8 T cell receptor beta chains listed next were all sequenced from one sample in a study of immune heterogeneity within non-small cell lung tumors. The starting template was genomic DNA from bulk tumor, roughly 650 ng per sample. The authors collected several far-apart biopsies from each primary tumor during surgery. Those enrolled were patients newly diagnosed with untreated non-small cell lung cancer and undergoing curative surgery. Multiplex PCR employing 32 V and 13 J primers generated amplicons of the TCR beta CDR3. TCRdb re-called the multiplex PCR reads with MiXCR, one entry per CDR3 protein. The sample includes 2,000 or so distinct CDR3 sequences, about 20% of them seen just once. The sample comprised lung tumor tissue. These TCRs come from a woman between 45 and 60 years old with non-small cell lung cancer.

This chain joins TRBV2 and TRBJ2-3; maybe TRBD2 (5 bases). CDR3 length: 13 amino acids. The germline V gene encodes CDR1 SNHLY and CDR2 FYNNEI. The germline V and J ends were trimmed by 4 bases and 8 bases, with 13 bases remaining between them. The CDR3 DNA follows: TGTGCCAGCAGTGGTCGGACTTGGGGTACGCAGTATTTT. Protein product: CASSGRTWGTQYF. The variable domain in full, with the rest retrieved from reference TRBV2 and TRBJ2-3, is EPEVTQTPSHQVTQMGQEVILRCVPISNHLYFYWYRQILGQKVEFLVSFYNNEISEKSEIFDDQFSVERPDGSNFTLKIRSTKLEDSAMYFCASSGRTWGTQYFGPGTRLTVL.

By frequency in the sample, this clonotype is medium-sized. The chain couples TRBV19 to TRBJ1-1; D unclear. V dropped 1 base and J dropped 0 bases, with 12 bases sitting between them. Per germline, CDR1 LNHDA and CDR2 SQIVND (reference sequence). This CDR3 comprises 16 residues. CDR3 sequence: CASSIVFDFLNTEAFF. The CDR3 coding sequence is TGTGCCAGTAGTATAGTTTTCGACTTTTTGAACACTGAAGCTTTCTTT.

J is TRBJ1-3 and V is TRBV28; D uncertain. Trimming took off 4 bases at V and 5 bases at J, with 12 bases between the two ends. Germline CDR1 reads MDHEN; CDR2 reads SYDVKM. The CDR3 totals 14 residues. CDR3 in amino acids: CASSSREGRNTIYF. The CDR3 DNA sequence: TGTGCCAGCAGTTCTAGGGAAGGAAGAAACACCATATATTTT.

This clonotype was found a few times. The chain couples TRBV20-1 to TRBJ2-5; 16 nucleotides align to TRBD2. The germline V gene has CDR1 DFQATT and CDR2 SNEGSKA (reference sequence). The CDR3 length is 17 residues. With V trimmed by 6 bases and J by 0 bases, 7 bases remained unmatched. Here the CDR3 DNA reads TGCAGTGCGGACCCGGGACTAGCGGGAGGGGACCAAGAGACCCAGTACTTC. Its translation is CSADPGLAGGDQETQYF.

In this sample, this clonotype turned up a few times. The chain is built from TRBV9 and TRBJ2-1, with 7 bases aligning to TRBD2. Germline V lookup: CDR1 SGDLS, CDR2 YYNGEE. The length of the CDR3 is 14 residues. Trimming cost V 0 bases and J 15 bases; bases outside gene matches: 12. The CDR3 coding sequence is TGTGCCAGCAGCGTAGGGATGGCTAGCGGAACTATGTTCTTC. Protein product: CASSVGMASGTMFF.

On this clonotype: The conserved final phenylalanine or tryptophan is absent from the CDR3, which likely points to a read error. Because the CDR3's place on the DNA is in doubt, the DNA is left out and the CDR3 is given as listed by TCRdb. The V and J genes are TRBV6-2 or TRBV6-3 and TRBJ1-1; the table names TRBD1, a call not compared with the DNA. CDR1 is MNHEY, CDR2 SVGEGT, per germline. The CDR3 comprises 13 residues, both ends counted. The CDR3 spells CASSYPPGQAVRM.

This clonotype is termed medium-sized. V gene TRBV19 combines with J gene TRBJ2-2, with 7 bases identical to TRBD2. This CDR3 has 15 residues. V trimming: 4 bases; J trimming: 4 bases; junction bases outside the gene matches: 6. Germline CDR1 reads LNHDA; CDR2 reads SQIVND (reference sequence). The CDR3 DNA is TGTGCCAGTAGTAGCGGGAGCAGTGTCACCGGGGAGCTGTTTTTT. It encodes CASSSGSSVTGELFF.

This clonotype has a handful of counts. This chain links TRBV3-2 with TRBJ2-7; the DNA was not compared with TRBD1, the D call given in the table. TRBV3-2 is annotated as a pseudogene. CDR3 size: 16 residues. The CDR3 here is CASSPCVWGAYYEQYF. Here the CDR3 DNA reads TGTGCCAGCAGCCCCTGTGTTTGGGGGGCCTACTACGAGCAGTACTTC.